The rows below give T cell receptor beta chains drawn from one sample of a study of blood T cell repertoires in COVID-19. Data came from immunoSEQ multiplex PCR; TCRdb stores just in-frame clones and leaves some out. The table lists under 100,000 clones, around 90% of them singletons. Sequenced sample: peripheral blood. The receptors shown here come from a man in his fifties with active COVID-19. CDR3s leave out the opening cysteine and the closing phenylalanine or tryptophan.

length | J | V | CDR3
9 | TRBJ2-1 | TRBV5-6 | ASSLDYEQF
11 | TRBJ1-1 | TRBV11-2 | ASSLARYTEAF
12 | TRBJ2-5 | TRBV7-3 | ASSFSGGQETQY
13 | TRBJ2-1 | TRBV5-1 | ASRYRDLQYNEQF
14 | TRBJ2-5 | TRBV6-5 | ASSYRLFGAKETQY
12 | TRBJ2-1 | TRBV6-6 | ASNRDRAFNEQF
13 | TRBJ2-7 | TRBV6-1 | ASSEAGTSGYEQY
9 | TRBJ2-7 | TRBV30 | AGTGAYEQY
12 | TRBJ2-1 | TRBV9 | ASSVALAGDEQF
11 | TRBJ2-5 | TRBV11-1 | ASSFLAEETQY
14 | TRBJ2-3 | TRBV9 | ASSPSRGAGADTQY
14 | TRBJ1-5 | TRBV28 | ASSPAPQAINQPQH
15 | TRBJ2-3 | TRBV28 | ASRQREGRSDTDTQY
11 | TRBJ2-3 | TRBV30 | AWAGISTDTQY
20 | TRBJ2-2 | TRBV21-1 | ASSKGKMLALGEREFTGELF
13 | TRBJ2-7 | TRBV4-2 | ASSQDWRRTYEQY
13 | TRBJ1-5 | TRBV19 | ASSMIRYSNQPQH
13 | TRBJ1-2 | TRBV7-2 | ASSFLPNLDYGYT
11 | TRBJ1-3 | TRBV9 | ASSGGQGSTIY
12 | TRBJ2-7 | TRBV7-8 | ASSLEGVSGEQY